These T cell receptor beta chains were read from a single sample in a study of blood T cell repertoires in COVID-19. TCRdb's copy holds only in-frame clones and misses some; the assay was immunoSEQ multiplex PCR. This sample carries fewer than 15,000 clones, 90% of them seen once, and the ten largest clones take around 20%. The material sequenced was peripheral blood. The receptor source for this set is a human donor with active COVID-19. The donor label of this sample is uncertain. The CDR3 runs from the conserved cysteine through the conserved F or W. The D gene is left open where the match is weak. For some rows the clone size is stated as once, few or many, or as a class when expanded; others skip it.

size	V	J	D	CDR3	DNA
NA	TRBV19	TRBJ1-1	NA	CASRQTGNDEAFF	TGTGCCAGTAGACAGACAGGTAACGATGAAGCTTTCTTT
NA	TRBV4-3	TRBJ2-1	NA	CASSQGREQFF	TGCGCCAGCAGCCAAGGTCGGGAGCAGTTCTTC
NA	TRBV27	TRBJ1-2	TRBD1	CASSPTPTGNYGYTF	TGTGCCAGCAGTCCAACACCGACAGGGAACTATGGCTACACCTTC
NA	TRBV5-1	TRBJ1-3	TRBD1	CASSPDRGRGNTIYF	TGCGCCAGCAGCCCTGACAGGGGGCGAGGAAACACCATATATTTT
medium-sized	TRBV4-2	TRBJ1-1	NA	CASSLTGGTEAFF	TGTGCCAGCAGCCTTACCGGAGGCACTGAAGCTTTCTTT
NA	TRBV6-1	TRBJ2-6	TRBD1	CASSVGTGRNSGANVLTF	TGTGCCAGCAGTGTTGGGACAGGGCGTAACTCTGGGGCCAACGTCCTGACTTTC
NA	TRBV19	TRBJ1-1	TRBD1	CASSLSRGRTEAFF	TGTGCCAGTAGTCTTTCCAGGGGGCGGACTGAAGCTTTCTTT
NA	TRBV11-2	TRBJ2-3	TRBD2	CASSLDAPASGLTDTQYF	TGTGCCAGCAGCTTAGATGCCCCCGCTAGCGGCCTTACAGATACGCAGTATTTT
NA	TRBV18	TRBJ2-7	TRBD1	CASSPLGTAYEQYF	TGTGCCAGCTCACCACTCGGGACAGCCTACGAGCAGTACTTC
NA	TRBV27	TRBJ2-1	NA	CASSIADSYNEQFF	TGTGCCAGCAGTATAGCGGACTCCTACAATGAGCAGTTCTTC
NA	TRBV20-1	TRBJ2-5	NA	CSSMGRETQYF	TGCAGTTCCATGGGGCGAGAGACCCAGTACTTC
NA	TRBV15	TRBJ2-3	TRBD1	CATSPRTGLTDTQYF	TGTGCCACCAGCCCCCGGACAGGGCTCACGGATACGCAGTATTTT
NA	TRBV11-3	TRBJ2-2	TRBD1	CASSFTGTANTGELFF	TGTGCCAGCAGCTTCACCGGGACAGCGAACACCGGGGAGCTGTTTTTT
NA	TRBV7-2	TRBJ1-2	TRBD1	CASSLGQGGSYGYTF	TGTGCCAGCAGCTTAGGACAGGGTGGGAGCTATGGCTACACCTTC
NA	TRBV4-3	TRBJ2-1	NA	CASSQARTGNEQFF	TGCGCCAGCAGCCAGGCTAGAACAGGGAATGAGCAGTTCTTC
NA	TRBV21-1	TRBJ1-2	NA	CASSKEVRANYGYTF	TGTGCCAGCAGCAAAGAGGTACGGGCTAACTATGGCTACACCTTC
NA	TRBV5-1	TRBJ1-1	TRBD1	CASSLGDRGHYIPMNTEAFF	TGCGCCAGCAGCTTGGGGGACAGGGGACATTACATCCCTATGAACACTGAAGCTTTCTTT
NA	TRBV7-3	TRBJ1-4	TRBD1	CASASGTGSEKLFF	TGTGCCAGCGCCTCCGGGACAGGGTCCGAAAAACTGTTTTTT
NA	TRBV6-5	TRBJ2-7	TRBD1	CASSNRGTYEQYF	TGTGCCAGCAGTAACAGGGGGACCTACGAGCAGTACTTC
NA	TRBV28	TRBJ2-7	NA	CASSSARGLAYEQYF	TGTGCCAGCAGCTCCGCGCGGGGATTAGCCTACGAGCAGTACTTC
NA	TRBV5-1	TRBJ1-4	TRBD1	CASSMERTGGEKLFF	TGCGCCAGCAGCATGGAGAGGACAGGGGGCGAAAAACTGTTTTTT
NA	TRBV15	TRBJ2-3	TRBD2	CATSRGVTSGHQDTQYF	TGTGCCACCAGCAGAGGGGTGACTAGCGGGCATCAAGATACGCAGTATTTT
NA	TRBV4-2	TRBJ2-3	NA	CASSPSVDTQYF	TGTGCCAGCAGCCCGTCGGTTGATACGCAGTATTTT
NA	TRBV3-1/TRBV3-2	TRBJ1-3	NA	CASSRLTGTGNTIYF	TGTGCCAGCAGCCGACTTACAGGTACTGGAAACACCATATATTTT
NA	TRBV29-1	TRBJ1-5	TRBD1	CSASKGQGLGQPQHF	TGCAGCGCAAGCAAGGGACAGGGATTAGGGCAGCCCCAGCATTTT
NA	TRBV7-2	TRBJ1-5	TRBD1	CASSQGQVNQPQHF	TGTGCCAGCAGCCAGGGACAGGTCAATCAGCCCCAGCATTTT
once	TRBV5-5	TRBJ1-4	TRBD1	CASSDAWGDRAASTNEKLFF	TGTGCCAGCAGCGATGCTTGGGGGGACAGGGCCGCTTCAACTAATGAAAAACTGTTTTTT
few	TRBV7-2	TRBJ2-2	NA	CASSFRRTNTGELFF	TGTGCCAGCAGCTTCCGCAGGACGAACACCGGGGAGCTGTTTTTT
NA	TRBV18	TRBJ1-1	TRBD1	CASSIGQGHTEAFF	TGTGCCAGCTCAATAGGACAGGGGCACACTGAAGCTTTCTTT
NA	TRBV5-1	TRBJ1-2	NA	CASSLDGGDYGYTF	TGCGCCAGCAGCTTGGACGGGGGGGACTATGGCTACACCTTC
NA	TRBV4-1	TRBJ1-2	TRBD1	CASSQAQTGGYGYTF	TGCGCCAGCAGCCAAGCCCAGACAGGGGGGTATGGCTACACCTTC
NA	TRBV27	TRBJ2-1	TRBD1	CASSPESGTGSYNEQFF	TGTGCCAGCAGCCCTGAGTCCGGGACAGGGTCCTACAATGAGCAGTTCTTC
NA	TRBV7-9	TRBJ1-3	NA	CASSLDRQGNTIYF	TGTGCCAGCAGCTTAGATCGCCAGGGAAACACCATATATTTT
NA	TRBV20-1	TRBJ1-2	NA	CSALSGYGYTF	TGCAGTGCCCTGAGCGGCTATGGCTACACCTTC
NA	TRBV18	TRBJ1-6	TRBD1	CASSGTDNSPLHF	TGTGCCAGCTCGGGGACAGATAATTCACCCCTCCACTTT
NA	TRBV27	TRBJ2-7	TRBD1	CASSRKTGYGEQYF	TGTGCCAGCAGCCGAAAGACAGGGTATGGCGAGCAGTACTTC
NA	TRBV6-2/TRBV6-3	TRBJ1-2	TRBD1	CASSREGARANYGYTF	TGTGCCAGCAGTCGTGAGGGGGCCAGGGCTAACTATGGCTACACCTTC
few	TRBV9	TRBJ2-5	NA	CASSVVPGGETQYF	TGTGCCAGCAGCGTAGTCCCAGGGGGGGAGACCCAGTACTTC
once	TRBV6-2/TRBV6-3	TRBJ2-2	TRBD2	CASSYLGPPGGTGELFF	TGTGCCAGCAGTTACCTTGGACCCCCCGGGGGGACCGGGGAGCTGTTTTTT
NA	TRBV7-2	TRBJ1-1	NA	CASSIQSVAFF	TGTGCCAGCAGCATTCAAAGCGTAGCTTTCTTT
NA	TRBV5-1	TRBJ1-1	NA	CASSLEGEGVNTEAFF	TGCGCCAGCAGCTTGGAGGGGGAGGGGGTGAACACTGAAGCTTTCTTT
NA	TRBV7-3	TRBJ1-1	TRBD1	CASSSGTGGTEAFF	TGTGCCAGCAGCTCCGGGACAGGGGGCACTGAAGCTTTCTTT
NA	TRBV11-2	TRBJ2-1	TRBD1	CASRLLRDSNEQFF	TGTGCCAGCAGGCTACTCCGGGACAGCAATGAGCAGTTCTTC
NA	TRBV5-4	TRBJ1-6	NA	CASSSTGTYNSPLHF	TGTGCCAGCAGCTCAACCGGGACCTATAATTCACCCCTCCACTTT
NA	TRBV6-6	TRBJ1-2	TRBD1	CASRDRGEGNYGYTF	TGTGCCAGCAGGGACAGGGGAGAGGGTAACTATGGCTACACCTTC
once	TRBV2	TRBJ2-7	NA	CASSEPTYEQYF	TGTGCCAGCAGTGAACCAACCTACGAGCAGTACTTC
NA	TRBV4-1	TRBJ1-3	NA	CASSRPGLDPSGNTIYF	TGCGCCAGCAGCCGTCCAGGGTTAGACCCCTCTGGAAACACCATATATTTT
NA	TRBV30	TRBJ2-1	TRBD1	CAWNRGIDEQFF	TGTGCCTGGAACAGGGGAATTGATGAGCAGTTCTTC
NA	TRBV10-3	TRBJ1-3	TRBD1	CAISQTGLTSGNTIYF	TGTGCCATCTCCCAGACAGGGTTGACTTCTGGAAACACCATATATTTT
NA	TRBV27	TRBJ2-7	TRBD1	CASKSMTGGYEQYF	TGTGCCAGCAAATCAATGACAGGGGGGTACGAGCAGTACTTC
NA	TRBV7-2	TRBJ2-3	NA	CASSLTDTQYF	TGTGCCAGCAGCCTTACAGATACGCAGTATTTT
NA	TRBV6-1	TRBJ1-5	NA	CASSEARGGWQPQHF	TGTGCCAGCAGTGAAGCGAGAGGGGGTTGGCAGCCCCAGCATTTT
NA	TRBV2	TRBJ2-7	TRBD1	CASNRQGTEQYF	TGTGCCAGCAACCGACAGGGGACCGAGCAGTACTTC
NA	TRBV29-1	TRBJ2-3	TRBD1	CSVETDRVNFQYF	TGCAGCGTTGAAACGGACAGGGTGAATTTCCAGTATTTT
NA	TRBV20-1	TRBJ2-1	TRBD1	CSARKTGLGFF	TGCAGTGCTAGGAAGACAGGGTTAGGGTTCTTC
NA	TRBV3-1/TRBV3-2	TRBJ2-7	TRBD1	CASSQVPGQGVYEQYF	TGTGCCAGCAGCCAAGTCCCGGGACAGGGGGTATACGAGCAGTACTTC
NA	TRBV28	TRBJ2-7	TRBD1	CASSEIAGTGTLLAYEQYF	TGTGCCAGCAGTGAAATTGCCGGGACAGGGACCCTCCTAGCCTACGAGCAGTACTTC
NA	TRBV3-1/TRBV3-2	TRBJ2-5	TRBD2	CASSQGTSGAQETQYF	TGTGCCAGCAGCCAAGGGACTAGCGGGGCCCAAGAGACCCAGTACTTC
NA	TRBV29-1	TRBJ2-7	TRBD2	CSVQRGSSYEQYF	TGCAGCGTTCAGCGGGGGAGCTCCTACGAGCAGTACTTC